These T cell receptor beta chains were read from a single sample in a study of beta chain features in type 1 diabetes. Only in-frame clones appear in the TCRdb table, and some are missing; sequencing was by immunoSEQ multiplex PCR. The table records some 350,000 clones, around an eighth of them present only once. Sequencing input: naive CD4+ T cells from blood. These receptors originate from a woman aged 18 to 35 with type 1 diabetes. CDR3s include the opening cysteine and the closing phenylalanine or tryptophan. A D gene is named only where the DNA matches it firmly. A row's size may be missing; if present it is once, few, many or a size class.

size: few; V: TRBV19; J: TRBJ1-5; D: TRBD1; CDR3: CASSTDRVFQPQHF; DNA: TGTGCCAGTAGTACAGACAGGGTTTTCCAGCCCCAGCATTTT
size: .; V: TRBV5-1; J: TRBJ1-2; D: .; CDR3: CASSLQTDTRYYGYTF; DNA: TGCGCCAGCAGCTTGCAAACGGACACAAGATACTATGGCTACACCTTC
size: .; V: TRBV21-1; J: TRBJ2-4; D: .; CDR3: CASSKVGLAGVRNIQYF; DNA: TGTGCCAGCAGCAAAGTCGGACTAGCGGGAGTTCGGAACATTCAGTACTTC
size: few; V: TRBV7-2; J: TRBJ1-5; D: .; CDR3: CASSLVLSNQPQHF; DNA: TGTGCCAGCAGCTTAGTACTTAGCAATCAGCCCCAGCATTTT
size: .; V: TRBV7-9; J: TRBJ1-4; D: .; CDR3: CASSLMSGANEKLFF; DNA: TGTGCCAGCAGCTTAATGTCGGGAGCTAATGAAAAACTGTTTTTT
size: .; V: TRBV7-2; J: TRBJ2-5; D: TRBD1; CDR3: CASSPQGAIKETQYF; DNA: TGTGCCAGCAGCCCACAGGGGGCGATAAAAGAGACCCAGTACTTC
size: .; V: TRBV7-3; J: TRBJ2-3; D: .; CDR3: CASSPRGASTDTQYF; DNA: TGTGCCAGCAGTCCACGCGGGGCCAGCACAGATACGCAGTATTTT
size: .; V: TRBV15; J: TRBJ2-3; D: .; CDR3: CATSRSANTDTQYF; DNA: TGTGCCACCAGCAGATCCGCTAACACAGATACGCAGTATTTT
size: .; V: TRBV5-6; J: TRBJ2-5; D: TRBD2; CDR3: CASSLLGRLAGEETQYF; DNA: TGTGCCAGCAGCCTACTAGGTAGGCTAGCGGGAGAAGAGACCCAGTACTTC
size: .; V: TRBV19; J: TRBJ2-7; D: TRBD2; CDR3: CASSPHKGLAGAYEQYF; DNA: TGTGCCAGTAGTCCGCACAAGGGACTAGCGGGAGCCTACGAGCAGTACTTC
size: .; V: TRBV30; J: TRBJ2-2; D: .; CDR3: CAWRLPANTGELFF; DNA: TGTGCCTGGAGACTACCCGCGAACACCGGGGAGCTGTTTTTT
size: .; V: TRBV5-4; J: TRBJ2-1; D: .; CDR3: CASRDGPRDEQFF; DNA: TGTGCCAGCAGAGATGGTCCGCGAGATGAGCAGTTCTTC
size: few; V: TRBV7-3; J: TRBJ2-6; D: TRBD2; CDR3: CASSSLGLAGGPPGANVLTF; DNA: TGTGCCAGCAGCTCCTTAGGACTAGCGGGAGGGCCCCCTGGGGCCAACGTCCTGACTTTC
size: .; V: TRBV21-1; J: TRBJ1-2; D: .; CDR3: CASSKAGWTGQDYGYTF; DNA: TGTGCCAGCAGCAAAGCGGGCTGGACAGGTCAGGACTATGGCTACACCTTC
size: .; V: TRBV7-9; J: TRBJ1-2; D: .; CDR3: CASSPSSGYNYGYTF; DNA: TGTGCCAGCAGCCCCTCGTCAGGTTACAACTATGGCTACACCTTC
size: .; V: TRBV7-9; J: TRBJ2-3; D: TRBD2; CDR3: CASSLGTSGRTDTQYF; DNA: TGTGCCAGCAGCCTGGGGACTAGCGGGAGGACAGATACGCAGTATTTT
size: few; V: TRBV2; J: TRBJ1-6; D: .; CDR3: CASSELGPLHF; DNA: TGTGCCAGCAGTGAGCTCGGTCCTCTCCACTTT
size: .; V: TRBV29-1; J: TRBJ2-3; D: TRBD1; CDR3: CSVGQGSTDTQYF; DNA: TGCAGCGTTGGACAGGGATCAACAGATACGCAGTATTTT
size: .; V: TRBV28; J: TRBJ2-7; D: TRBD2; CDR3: CASRLSGRNYEQYF; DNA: TGTGCCAGCAGATTGAGCGGGAGGAATTACGAGCAGTACTTC
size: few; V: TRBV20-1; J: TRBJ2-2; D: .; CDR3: CSASFTGELFF; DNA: TGCAGTGCTAGCTTCACCGGGGAGCTGTTTTTT
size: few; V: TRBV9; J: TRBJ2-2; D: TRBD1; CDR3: CASSVGTGGWGGELFF; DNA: TGTGCCAGCAGCGTAGGCACAGGGGGCTGGGGCGGGGAGCTGTTTTTT
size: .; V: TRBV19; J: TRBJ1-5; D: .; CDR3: CASSMEPGFTSNQPQHF; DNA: TGTGCCAGTAGTATGGAGCCGGGTTTTACTAGCAATCAGCCCCAGCATTTT
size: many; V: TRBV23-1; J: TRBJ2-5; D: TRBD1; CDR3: CASGRGQHQETQYF; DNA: TGCGCCAGCGGTCGGGGACAGCACCAAGAGACCCAGTACTTC
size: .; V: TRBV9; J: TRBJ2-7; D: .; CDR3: CASSGPGGGSRYEQYF; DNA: TGTGCCAGCAGTGGACCAGGGGGCGGGAGCAGGTACGAGCAGTACTTC
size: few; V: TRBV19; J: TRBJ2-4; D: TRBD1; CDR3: CASGDRVNIQYF; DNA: TGTGCCAGTGGGGACAGGGTAAACATTCAGTACTTC
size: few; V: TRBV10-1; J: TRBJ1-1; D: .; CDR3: CASSSGATEAFF; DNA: TGCGCCAGCAGTTCAGGGGCCACTGAAGCTTTCTTT
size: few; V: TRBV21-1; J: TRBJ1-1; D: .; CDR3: CASSKGTGGRTEAFF; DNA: TGTGCCAGCAGCAAAGGGACAGGGGGCCGAACTGAAGCTTTCTTT
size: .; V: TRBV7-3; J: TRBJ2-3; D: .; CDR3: CASSVGTAPSTDTQYF; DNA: TGTGCCAGCAGCGTCGGGACTGCACCTAGCACAGATACGCAGTATTTT
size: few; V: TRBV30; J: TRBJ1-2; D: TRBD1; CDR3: CAGGQGEQGYTF; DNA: TGTGCCGGGGGGCAGGGGGAACAGGGCTACACCTTC
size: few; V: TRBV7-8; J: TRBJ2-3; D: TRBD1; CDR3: CASSLRTGGNTDTQYF; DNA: TGTGCCAGCAGCTTGCGGACAGGGGGCAACACAGATACGCAGTATTTT
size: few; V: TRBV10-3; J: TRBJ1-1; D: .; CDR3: CAISESGRNTEAFF; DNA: TGTGCCATCAGTGAGTCAGGGAGGAACACTGAAGCTTTCTTT
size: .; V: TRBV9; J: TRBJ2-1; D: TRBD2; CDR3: CASSVSVWGKRTRGFYNEQFF; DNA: TGTGCCAGCAGCGTTAGTGTGTGGGGGAAGCGGACTAGAGGATTCTACAATGAGCAGTTCTTC
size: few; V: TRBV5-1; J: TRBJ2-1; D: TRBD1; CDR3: CASTLGDRYNEQFF; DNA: TGCGCCAGCACCCTTGGGGACAGGTACAATGAGCAGTTCTTC
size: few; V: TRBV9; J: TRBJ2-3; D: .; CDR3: CASSGRGAGQEATQYF; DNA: TGTGCCAGCAGCGGACGAGGAGCGGGACAGGAGGCTACGCAGTATTTT
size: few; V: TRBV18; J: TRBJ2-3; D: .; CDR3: CASSPYSADTQYF; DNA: TGTGCCAGCTCACCGTATAGTGCAGATACGCAGTATTTT
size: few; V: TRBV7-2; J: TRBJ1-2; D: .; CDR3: CASSLDRADYGYTF; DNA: TGTGCCAGCAGCTTAGACAGGGCTGACTATGGCTACACCTTC
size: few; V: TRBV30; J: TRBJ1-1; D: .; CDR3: CAWSVHPAAEAFF; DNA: TGTGCCTGGAGTGTACATCCGGCGGCAGAAGCTTTCTTT
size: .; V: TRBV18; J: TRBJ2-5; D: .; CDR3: CASSHPGETQYF; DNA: TGTGCCAGCTCTCACCCGGGGGAGACCCAGTACTTC
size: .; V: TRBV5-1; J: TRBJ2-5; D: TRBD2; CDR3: CASSLKLAGHQETQYF; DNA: TGCGCCAGCAGCTTGAAACTAGCGGGACACCAAGAGACCCAGTACTTC
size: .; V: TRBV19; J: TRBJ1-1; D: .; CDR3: CASSIVASEDTEAFF; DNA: TGTGCCAGTAGTATTGTTGCCTCGGAGGACACTGAAGCTTTCTTT
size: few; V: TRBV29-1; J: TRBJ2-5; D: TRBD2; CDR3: CSVEFLAGGRKETQYF; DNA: TGCAGCGTTGAATTTCTAGCGGGAGGGCGCAAAGAGACCCAGTACTTC
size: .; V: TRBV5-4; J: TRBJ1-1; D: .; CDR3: CASSLVAANTEAFF; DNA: TGTGCCAGCAGCTTGGTGGCGGCAAACACTGAAGCTTTCTTT